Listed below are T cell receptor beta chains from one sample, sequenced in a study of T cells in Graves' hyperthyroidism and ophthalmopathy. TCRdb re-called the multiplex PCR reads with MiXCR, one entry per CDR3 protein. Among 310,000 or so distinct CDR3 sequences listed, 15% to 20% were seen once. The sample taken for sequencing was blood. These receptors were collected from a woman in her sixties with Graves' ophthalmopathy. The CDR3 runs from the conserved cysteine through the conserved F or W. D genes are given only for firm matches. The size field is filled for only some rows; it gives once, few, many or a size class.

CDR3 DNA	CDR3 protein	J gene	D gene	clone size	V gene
TGTGCCAGCTCACAGGGACGAGATCAGCCCCAGCATTTT	CASSQGRDQPQHF	TRBJ1-5	-	many	TRBV18
TGTGCCAGCAGTTTCAGGGGACATCAGCCCCAGCATTTT	CASSFRGHQPQHF	TRBJ1-5	-	many	TRBV12-3/TRBV12-4
TGTGCCAGCACCCCTTCCGGGCAGGGCTACACCTTC	CASTPSGQGYTF	TRBJ1-2	-	many	TRBV6-1
TGTGCCATTGGACCAAGCTCTGGGGCCAACGTCCTGACTTTC	CAIGPSSGANVLTF	TRBJ2-6	-	few	TRBV10-3
TGTGCCAGCAGTTTCGTGGTTAGCTCCTACAATGAGCAGTTCTTC	CASSFVVSSYNEQFF	TRBJ2-1	-	many	TRBV12-3/TRBV12-4
TGTGCCAGCAGCTATTGGGGCCAAGACAGGGGTTACACTGAAGCTTTCTTT	CASSYWGQDRGYTEAFF	TRBJ1-1	TRBD1	many	TRBV6-2/TRBV6-3
TGTGCCAGCAGCCAAGATCTGGTACGAAAGAAAGGCTACACCTTC	CASSQDLVRKKGYTF	TRBJ1-2	-	-	TRBV4-2
TGTGCCAGCAGCCGCGACACCCTGCCCTACGAGCAGTACTTC	CASSRDTLPYEQYF	TRBJ2-7	-	many	TRBV7-9
TGCAGCGTTGAATTGAACTATGGCTACACCTTC	CSVELNYGYTF	TRBJ1-2	-	many	TRBV29-1
TGTGCCAGCAGCTCTAGGGGCTGGCGGGAGCATGGGGATACGCAGTATTTT	CASSSRGWREHGDTQYF	TRBJ2-3	TRBD2	many	TRBV7-2
TGTGCCAGTAGTATTCCCAGGGAGGGGAATCAGCCCCAGCATTTT	CASSIPREGNQPQHF	TRBJ1-5	-	few	TRBV19
TGTGCCAGCAGTCGGACCGAGACGGGGAGCTACGAGCAGTACTTC	CASSRTETGSYEQYF	TRBJ2-7	-	many	TRBV12-3/TRBV12-4